This T cell receptor (beta chain) was sequenced in a study of blood T cell repertoires in COVID-19. As for the study in general: From the United States, Italy and Spain came samples of acute and convalescent COVID-19. T cells, B-cell-depleted T cells, or PBMCs provided the cDNA or gDNA that served as material.

This clone is a singleton in its sample. There are 15 residues in the CDR3. Authors' methods: Amplified reference gene primers provided the basis for estimating nucleated cell counts. Some clones are missing from TCRdb's copy, which holds only in-frame ones; the method was immunoSEQ multiplex PCR. The D gene and trimming were derived from the DNA, and the V and J assignments and clone size from that table. The sample lists about 73,000 clones, over 70% occurring once. The sequenced sample was peripheral blood. The genes are TRBV21-1 and TRBJ1-6; TRBD1, the table's D call, was not compared with the DNA. TRBV21-1 is marked as a pseudogene. The TCR originated in a man aged 55-75 years with acute or convalescent COVID-19. The DNA for the CDR3 is TGTGCCAGCAGCGAGCGCAGGGATCGGAATTCACCCCTCCACTTT. It encodes CASSERRDRNSPLHF.